The 28 T cell receptor beta chains below come from one sample, sequenced in a study of blood T cell repertoires in COVID-19. Sequenced by immunoSEQ multiplex PCR; TCRdb stores in-frame clones only, minus some. The sample consists of 250,000 or so clones, 70% to 85% of them appearing once. Material for sequencing was peripheral blood. The source of these receptors is a man older than 75 with acute or convalescent COVID-19.

This chain uses TRBV5-1 with TRBJ2-3; D uncertain. V dropped 4 bases and J dropped 2 bases, with 11 bases sitting between them. The germline CDR1 and CDR2 sequences are SGHRS and YFSETQ. The CDR3 is 14 residues long. The CDR3 protein is CASSRSDNTDTQYF. Here the CDR3 DNA reads TGCGCCAGCAGCAGAAGTGACAACACAGATACGCAGTATTTT.

The chain carries TRBV3-1 (or the pseudogene TRBV3-2) and TRBJ2-7; D uncertain. Trimming shortened V by 0 bases and J by 3 bases, and 9 bases separated the two germline ends. Germline V gene lookup returns CDR1 LGHDT and CDR2 YNNKEL (reference sequence). The CDR3 is made up of 14 amino acids. The CDR3 DNA reads as TGTGCCAGCAGCCAAGAGCACACCCTCTACGAGCAGTACTTC. Its protein is CASSQEHTLYEQYF.

CDR3 nucleotides: TGTGCCTGGAGTTCCACCGGGGACATTCAGTACTTC. As protein: CAWSSTGDIQYF. The chain joins TRBV30 to TRBJ2-4; tentative D call: TRBD2 (5 bases). The CDR3 covers 12 residues. Germline CDR1 is GTSNPN and CDR2 is SVGIG (reference sequence). V was trimmed by 2 bases and J by 8 bases, leaving 10 bases between them.

CDR3 DNA: TGTGCCAGCAGTCCCTCGGTCGGGGGGGGAAACACCATATATTTT. This encodes CASSPSVGGGNTIYF. The chain carries TRBV27 and TRBJ1-3; D is possibly TRBD1 (5 bases). V dropped 5 bases and J dropped 4 bases, with 15 bases sitting between them. The CDR3 length is 15 residues. In germline, CDR1 is MNHEY, CDR2 SMNVEV (reference sequence).

A note on this clone: At one of its ends the junction is not consistent with the germline gene, which may arise from a read error. The chain links TRBV20-1 to TRBJ1-2, with D uncertain. Germline V lookup: CDR1 DFQATT, CDR2 SNEGSKA (reference sequence). This CDR3 is 12 amino acids long. CDR3 loop: CSASSAEPAVHF. The CDR3, as DNA: TGCAGTGCTAGTTCGGCGGAACCTGCGGTCCACTTC.

The J gene is TRBJ2-3, the V gene TRBV10-3, with D possibly being TRBD2 (6 bases). V lost 7 bases and J lost 2, with 10 bases in between. The CDR3 consists of 13 residues. CDR1 is ENHRY, CDR2 SYGVKD, per germline. The CDR3 here is CAITRDPTDTQYF. In DNA form, the CDR3 reads TGTGCCATCACGCGGGACCCCACAGATACGCAGTATTTT.

This clone was detected only a few times. This chain connects TRBV5-4 to TRBJ1-1, with TRBD1 as a possible D gene (5 bases). Trimming took 3 bases from V and 1 from J, leaving 16 bases between them. Germline V CDR1 and CDR2: SGHNT, YYREEE (reference sequence). This CDR3 is built from 16 residues. CDR3: CASSSIGAAANTEAFF. In DNA form, the CDR3 reads TGTGCCAGCAGCTCCATAGGGGCGGCGGCGAACACTGAAGCTTTCTTT.

The rearrangement joins TRBV5-8 to TRBJ2-5; tentatively, D is TRBD1 (7 bases). There are 14 residues in the CDR3. CDR1 is SGHTS, CDR2 YDEGEE, per germline. V lost 6 bases to trimming and J lost 6 bases, with 18 bases between them. This chain's CDR3 is CASMLSRGVQTQYF. Here the CDR3 DNA reads TGTGCCAGCATGCTTTCCAGGGGGGTACAGACCCAGTACTTC.

The CDR3 DNA follows: TGTGCCAGCAGTCCTCCCCGGGGGGAGAACACTGAAGCTTTCTTT. It specifies CASSPPRGENTEAFF. The V call is TRBV2, the J call TRBJ1-1; D is possibly TRBD1 (5 bases). Germline loops: CDR1 SNHLY, CDR2 FYNNEI. This CDR3 contains 15 residues. Trimming removed 5 bases from V and 1 base from J, with 14 bases in between.

The rearrangement uses TRBV18 and TRBJ2-1; D perhaps matches TRBD2 (6 bases). The CDR3 runs to 15 residues. The V gene's germline CDR1 is KGHSH and CDR2 LQKENI. V lost 2 bases and J lost 4, with 12 bases in between. DNA for the CDR3: TGTGCCAGCTCACCAAGGACTACCTATTACAATGAGCAGTTCTTC. Its protein is CASSPRTTYYNEQFF.

V usage is TRBV4-2 and J usage is TRBJ2-5; 8 nucleotides line up with TRBD2. The CDR3 covers 17 residues. The germline V gene encodes CDR1 LGHNA and CDR2 YNFKEQ. The junction had 13 bases not matched to a gene; V was cut back by 4 bases and J by 3 bases. The chain's CDR3 is CASSLPGAGGDKETQYF. The CDR3, as DNA: TGTGCCAGCAGCCTCCCCGGGGCGGGGGGCGATAAAGAGACCCAGTACTTC.

The chain combines TRBV2 with TRBJ1-6; D gene unclear. The germline V gene has CDR1 SNHLY and CDR2 FYNNEI. V lost 2 bases and J 0 bases, leaving 14 bases between the germline ends. The CDR3 sequence is 18 residues long. The CDR3 nucleotides read TGTGCCAGCAGTGAAAAGGGTCCCGGGAGCTCCTATAATTCACCCCTCCACTTT. It specifies CASSEKGPGSSYNSPLHF.

The chain has TRBV7-2 and TRBJ2-1, with 9 bases that match TRBD2. Germline lookup yields CDR1 SGHTA and CDR2 FQGNSA. Trimming cost V 2 bases and J 2 bases; bases outside gene matches: 1. The CDR3 consists of 15 residues. Written as DNA, the CDR3 is TGTGCCAGCAGCTTAAGCGGGGGGCCCTACAATGAGCAGTTCTTC. This codes for CASSLSGGPYNEQFF.

This clone was counted a single time. J is TRBJ2-7 and V is TRBV6-2 or TRBV6-3, with TRBD2 as a possible D gene (5 bases). The V end was cut by 2 bases, the J end by 7 bases, with 21 bases between. The CDR3 contains 16 residues. CDR1 and CDR2 from the germline V gene are MNHEY and SVGEGT. The CDR3 loop is CASSYKTTQLPGEQYF. CDR3 sequence (DNA): TGTGCCAGCAGTTACAAGACTACTCAGCTACCGGGGGAGCAGTACTTC.

This clone appeared a few times. CDR3 protein: CSASYSNQPQHF. In DNA, the CDR3 is TGCAGTGCTAGTTATAGCAATCAGCCCCAGCATTTT. This chain uses TRBV20-1 with TRBJ1-5; the D is unclear. Trimming cost V 3 bases and J 0 bases, with 3 bases left between them. This CDR3 has 12 amino acids. Germline values: CDR1 DFQATT, CDR2 SNEGSKA (reference sequence).

The count of this clone is one. The genes are TRBV5-1 and TRBJ2-1; D remains unclear. The CDR3 is 17 residues long. CDR1 is SGHRS, CDR2 YFSETQ, per germline. Trimming shortened V by 3 bases and J by 2 bases, and 18 bases separated the two germline ends. The CDR3 reads CASSWVGGGYTYNEQFF. Written as DNA, the CDR3 is TGCGCCAGCAGCTGGGTAGGCGGTGGATATACCTACAATGAGCAGTTCTTC.

The gene calls are TRBV5-1 and TRBJ2-5, with 11 bases identical to TRBD2. Unmatched junction bases numbered 10, after V lost 7 bases and J lost 2 bases. CDR1 SGHRS and CDR2 YFSETQ come from the germline V gene. There are 16 residues in the CDR3. The CDR3 DNA reads as TGCGCCAGCGCCCGAGTAGGGACTAGCGGACAAGAGACCCAGTACTTC. It encodes CASARVGTSGQETQYF.

The count of this clone is one. V is TRBV2 and J is TRBJ2-7, with TRBD2 as a possible D gene (5 bases). Germline assignment: CDR1 SNHLY and CDR2 FYNNEI. V was cut by 5 bases and J by 0 bases, with 8 bases left in between. The CDR3 covers 13 residues. The DNA of the CDR3 is TGTGCCAGCAGTCTGGGGAGCTCCTACGAGCAGTACTTC. Translating it yields CASSLGSSYEQYF.

This clone was seen more than once but under ten times. Written as DNA, the CDR3 is TGCGCCAGCAGCCCTTGGGACAGACGGAACACTGAAGCTTTCTTT. Translated, it gives CASSPWDRRNTEAFF. The rearrangement links TRBV4-1 to TRBJ1-1; TRBD1 aligns across 7 bases. The J segment lost 1 base and the V segment lost 4 bases, leaving 6 bases of the junction unmatched. The CDR3 is 15 residues long. Germline V CDR1 and CDR2: MGHRA, YSYEKL.

The chain carries TRBV19 and TRBJ1-2; D might be TRBD1 (6 bases). Trimming pared 7 bases from V and 4 bases from J, leaving 16 bases between. This CDR3 has 14 amino acids. Germline V lookup: CDR1 LNHDA, CDR2 SQIVND (reference sequence). In nucleotides, the CDR3 is TGTGCCAGTAAGCGAAACACAGGGTCCTATGGCTACACCTTC. Translation: CASKRNTGSYGYTF.

The CDR3 loop reads CASSPPSQGAGGYTF. The CDR3 DNA reads as TGTGCCAGCTCACCACCGAGTCAGGGGGCAGGAGGCTACACCTTC. The V call is TRBV18, the J call TRBJ1-2, with TRBD1 matching over 8 bases. The CDR3 totals 15 residues. Per germline, CDR1 KGHSH and CDR2 LQKENI. V lost 0 bases to trimming and J lost 8 bases; unmatched junction nucleotides: 8. Variable domain in full (rest from reference TRBV18 and TRBJ1-2): NAGVMQNPRHLVRRRGQEARLRCSPMKGHSHVYWYRQLPEEGLKFMVYLQKENIIDESGMPKERFSAEFPKEGPSILRIQQVVRGDSAAYFCASSPPSQGAGGYTFGSGTRLTVV.

This clone has just a few counts. CDR3 sequence (DNA): TGTGCCAGCAGCGGACAGGGCGATCAGCCCCAGCATTTT. Amino acids: CASSGQGDQPQHF. This chain links TRBV6-6 with TRBJ1-5, with 8 positions matching TRBD1. Looked up from germline, CDR1 is MNHNY and CDR2 is SVGAGI (reference sequence). Losses at the gene ends were 6 bases for V and 5 bases for J; bases not matched to a gene: 3. The CDR3 spans 13 residues.

V usage is TRBV18 and J usage is TRBJ2-6; TRBD1 aligns across 9 bases. Trimming cost V 5 bases and J 2 bases; bases outside gene matches: 4. The germline V gene encodes CDR1 KGHSH and CDR2 LQKENI. CDR3 length: 16 amino acids. The CDR3 nucleotides read TGTGCCAGCTCAAAGTGGACAGGGGCTGGGGCCAACGTCCTGACTTTC. This codes for CASSKWTGAGANVLTF. The complete variable domain, with remaining parts taken from reference TRBV18 and TRBJ2-6, reads NAGVMQNPRHLVRRRGQEARLRCSPMKGHSHVYWYRQLPEEGLKFMVYLQKENIIDESGMPKERFSAEFPKEGPSILRIQQVVRGDSAAYFCASSKWTGAGANVLTFGAGSRLTVL.

The chain is built from TRBV5-1 and TRBJ2-1; 7 nucleotides agree with TRBD1. The CDR3 is made up of 15 amino acids. Germline lookup yields CDR1 SGHRS and CDR2 YFSETQ. J was trimmed by 0 bases and V by 2 bases; bases with no gene match: 2. In DNA form, the CDR3 reads TGCGCCAGCAGCTTCGACAGGGACTCCTACAATGAGCAGTTCTTC. This translates into CASSFDRDSYNEQFF. Filled out from reference TRBV5-1 and TRBJ2-1, the complete variable domain reads KAGVTQTPRYLIKTRGQQVTLSCSPISGHRSVSWYQQTPGQGLQFLFEYFSETQRNKGNFPGRFSGRQFSNSRSEMNVSTLELGDSALYLCASSFDRDSYNEQFFGPGTRLTVL.

This clone was seen once. The chain is built from TRBV19 and TRBJ2-7; D uncertain. Trimming removed 6 bases from V and 0 bases from J, with 9 bases in between. Germline CDR1 is LNHDA and CDR2 is SQIVND (reference sequence). CDR3 length equals 13 residues. CDR3 in amino acids: CASSFPSSYEQYF. The CDR3 DNA sequence: TGTGCCAGTAGCTTTCCTAGCTCCTACGAGCAGTACTTC.

This clone has more than one count but fewer than ten. This chain links TRBV10-3 with TRBJ1-5, with D maybe TRBD1 (5 bases). Germline V CDR1 and CDR2: ENHRY, SYGVKD. CDR3 length equals 12 residues. The CDR3 DNA sequence: TGTGCTACTCAGGGTGGTAATCAGCCCCAGCATTTT. Translation gives CATQGGNQPQHF.

The CDR3 reads CASSPLNLWTGKETQYF. CDR3 nucleotide sequence: TGTGCCAGCAGCCCTTTGAATTTATGGACAGGGAAGGAGACCCAGTACTTC. The rearrangement joins TRBV7-9 to TRBJ2-5, with 8 bases that match TRBD1. The CDR3 consists of 17 residues. V lost 5 bases to trimming and J lost 5 bases; unmatched junction nucleotides: 16. Germline loops: CDR1 SEHNR, CDR2 FQNEAQ (reference sequence).

The chain is built from TRBV9 and TRBJ2-3; 7 positions agree with TRBD1. Unmatched junction bases numbered 2, after V lost 0 bases and J lost 1 base. The CDR3 spans 15 residues. CDR1 is SGDLS, CDR2 YYNGEE, per germline. CDR3 in amino acids: CASSVGGQRTDTQYF. The CDR3 DNA is TGTGCCAGCAGCGTAGGGGGACAGCGCACAGATACGCAGTATTTT.